Each of the 26 T cell receptor beta chains below was sequenced from the same sample in a study of vaccination and CD4 T cells after COVID-19. Cultured CD4+ T-cell DNA underwent Oncomine TCR Beta short-read sequencing. TCRdb re-called the PCR reads with MiXCR, one entry per CDR3 protein. The top ten clones hold 7.4% of a sample with about 16,000 distinct CDR3 sequences, roughly 60% of them seen once. Sample treatment: roughly nine-day PBMC culture with coronavirus spike peptide pools or control peptides (ViraFEST assay). Their recognized antigens are unknown. Sequenced sample: CD4+ T cells from blood, cultured in vitro. The source of these receptors is a human donor who had recovered from COVID-19.

In its sample, this clonotype was seen a few times. The chain uses TRBV7-9 and TRBJ1-6; weak D call: TRBD1 (5 bases). The CDR3 totals 14 residues. Per germline, CDR1 SEHNR and CDR2 FQNEAQ (reference sequence). The V end was cut by 2 bases, the J end by 10 bases, with 12 bases between. CDR3 residues: CASSLSGQGSPLHF. In DNA form, the CDR3 reads TGTGCCAGCAGCTTATCAGGGCAAGGGTCACCCCTCCACTTT.

By sample fraction, this clonotype is medium-sized. The rearrangement joins TRBV20-1 to TRBJ1-1, with a possible D match to TRBD1 (5 bases). Trimming took off 0 bases at V and 7 bases at J, with 12 bases between the two ends. Germline CDR1 is DFQATT and CDR2 is SNEGSKA (reference sequence). The CDR3 spans 13 residues. CDR3 in amino acids: CSARDRVGGEAFF. CDR3 sequence (DNA): TGCAGTGCTAGAGACAGGGTCGGGGGTGAAGCTTTCTTT.

The V gene is TRBV11-3, the J gene TRBJ2-1; 7 nucleotides match TRBD2. The germline V gene has CDR1 SGHNT and CDR2 YENEEA. J was trimmed by 2 bases and V by 0 bases; bases with no gene match: 1. The CDR3 totals 15 residues. CDR3 loop: CASSLEGGTYNEQFF. In DNA, the CDR3 is TGTGCCAGCAGCTTAGAGGGGGGGACCTACAATGAGCAGTTCTTC. Using reference TRBV11-3 and TRBJ2-1 for the parts outside the CDR3, the full variable domain is EAGVVQSPRYKIIEKKQPVAFWCNPISGHNTLYWYLQNLGQGPELLIRYENEEAVDDSQLPKDRFSAERLKGVDSTLKIQPAELGDSAVYLCASSLEGGTYNEQFFGPGTRLTVL.

This clonotype has just a few counts. V and J are TRBV10-3 and TRBJ1-5, with TRBD1 identical over 8 bases. The CDR3 runs to 16 residues. The germline CDR1 and CDR2 sequences are ENHRY and SYGVKD. Losses at the gene ends were 5 bases for V and 0 bases for J; bases not matched to a gene: 6. Here the CDR3 DNA reads TGTGCCATCAGTACCCAGGGGGCGAATAGCAATCAGCCCCAGCATTTT. This translates into CAISTQGANSNQPQHF.

The V and J genes are TRBV19 and TRBJ1-2; no clear D. The CDR3 has 13 amino acids. Germline values: CDR1 LNHDA, CDR2 SQIVND (reference sequence). V gave up 3 bases and J gave up 4 bases, with 9 bases separating them. CDR3 loop: CASSIRRGYGYTF. DNA for the CDR3: TGTGCCAGTAGTATCCGCCGGGGCTATGGCTACACCTTC.

The rearrangement joins TRBV6-1 to TRBJ2-1; TRBD2 might be the D (5 bases). Germline CDR1 and CDR2: MNHNS and SASEGT. The CDR3 loop spans 13 amino acids. V lost 6 bases, J lost 5 bases, and 11 bases lay in between. Here the CDR3 DNA reads TGTGCCAGCAGAATCCTAGCCCACAATGAGCAGTTCTTC. It yields the protein CASRILAHNEQFF.

The chain recombines TRBV4-1 with TRBJ1-1; 11 positions match TRBD1. The CDR3 runs 14 residues. Per germline, CDR1 MGHRA and CDR2 YSYEKL. V trimming: 3 bases; J trimming: 8 bases; junction bases outside the gene matches: 5. The CDR3 loop is CASSHGQGAGEAFF. The CDR3 DNA follows: TGCGCCAGCAGCCACGGACAGGGGGCAGGGGAAGCTTTCTTT.

The gene calls are TRBV5-5 and TRBJ1-2; 9 bases are shared with TRBD1. J was trimmed by 8 bases and V by 3 bases; bases with no gene match: 5. The CDR3 covers 13 residues. The germline gives CDR1 SGHKS, CDR2 YYEKEE (reference sequence). CDR3 bases: TGTGCCAGCAGCTCGGGACAGGGAGACGGCTACACCTTC. Its protein product is CASSSGQGDGYTF.

The rearrangement links TRBV10-3 to TRBJ1-1; tentative D call: TRBD1 (5 bases). V lost 3 bases to trimming and J lost 4 bases, with 21 bases between them. The CDR3 sequence is 17 residues long. Germline CDR1 reads ENHRY; CDR2 reads SYGVKD. As DNA, the CDR3 is TGTGCCATCAGTGACAATATACAACCAAGACAGAGCACTGAAGCTTTCTTT. Protein: CAISDNIQPRQSTEAFF.

The chain links TRBV5-1 to TRBJ1-3; D unclear. This CDR3 spans 16 amino acids. Germline V gives CDR1 SGHRS, CDR2 YFSETQ. V dropped 0 bases and J dropped 0 bases, with 10 bases sitting between them. In nucleotides, the CDR3 is TGCGCCAGCAGCTTGGGCCAACCGAGCTCTGGAAACACCATATATTTT. It specifies CASSLGQPSSGNTIYF.

This clonotype showed up just a few times. This chain connects TRBV7-8 to TRBJ2-5; D unclear. The CDR3 is made up of 13 amino acids. CDR1 is SGHVS, CDR2 FQNEAQ, per germline. V lost 5 bases to trimming and J lost 5 bases, with 12 bases between them. The CDR3 spells CASSPDPRETQYF. The CDR3 nucleotides read TGTGCCAGCAGCCCAGATCCCCGCGAGACCCAGTACTTC.

The chain joins TRBV20-1 to TRBJ2-1; D might be TRBD2 (6 bases). With 2 bases removed from V and 6 bases from J, the gap between germline ends came to 20 bases. This CDR3 comprises 16 residues. Germline assignment: CDR1 DFQATT and CDR2 SNEGSKA (reference sequence). The CDR3 nucleotides are TGCAGTGCTAGACCCCCGGGGACTGGGTTCGGCAATGAGCAGTTCTTC. Its translation is CSARPPGTGFGNEQFF.

The rearrangement links TRBV12-5 to TRBJ2-1; D possibly corresponds to TRBD1 (5 bases). The CDR3 spans 19 residues. Per the germline V gene, CDR1 is LGHNT and CDR2 is FRNRAP. V lost 0 bases and J 9 bases, leaving 27 bases between the germline ends. The CDR3 loop is CASGLVLFGQGRVGAEQFF. The CDR3 DNA follows: TGTGCTAGTGGTTTGGTACTGTTTGGCCAGGGTCGAGTTGGAGCTGAGCAGTTCTTC. Together with reference TRBV12-5 and TRBJ2-1, the CDR3 gives the full variable domain: DARVTQTPRHKVTEMGQEVTMRCQPILGHNTVFWYRQTMMQGLELLAYFRNRAPLDDSGMPKDRFSAEMPDATLATLKIQPSEPRDSAVYFCASGLVLFGQGRVGAEQFFGPGTRLTVL.

The chain joins TRBV6-1 to TRBJ2-2; D is uncertain. Germline V gene sequence: CDR1 MNHNS, CDR2 SASEGT. The CDR3 is 15 residues long. Trimming stripped 3 bases from V and 5 bases from J, with 13 bases between. The CDR3 region has the DNA TGTGCCAGCAGTGACAAGTATAAGGGAACCGGGGAGCTGTTTTTT. The encoded protein is CASSDKYKGTGELFF.

This clonotype has only a few counts. V and J are TRBV7-9 and TRBJ1-2; no reliable D call. The CDR3 loop spans 17 amino acids. Germline CDR1 reads SEHNR; CDR2 reads FQNEAQ (reference sequence). V shed 2 bases and J shed 1 base, with 17 bases lying between them. The CDR3: CASSLSVPKNGNYGYTF. For the CDR3, the DNA is TGTGCCAGCAGCTTAAGTGTGCCCAAAAATGGTAACTATGGCTACACCTTC. Filled out from reference TRBV7-9 and TRBJ1-2, the complete variable domain reads DTGVSQNPRHKITKRGQNVTFRCDPISEHNRLYWYRQTLGQGPEFLTYFQNEAQLEKSRLLSDRFSAERPKGSFSTLEIQRTEQGDSAMYLCASSLSVPKNGNYGYTFGSGTRLTVV.

The genes are TRBV6-1 and TRBJ1-2; tentative D call: TRBD1 (6 bases). Trimming stripped 8 bases from V and 7 bases from J, with 17 bases between. This CDR3 region has 13 residues. CDR1 MNHNS and CDR2 SASEGT come from the germline V gene. CDR3 sequence: CASQIQYRAGYTF. DNA for the CDR3: TGTGCCAGCCAAATTCAGTACAGGGCTGGCTACACCTTC.

The V and J genes are TRBV6-2 or TRBV6-3 and TRBJ2-3; no clear D gene. The V and J ends lost 0 bases and 5 bases respectively, with 9 bases between them. The CDR3 is made up of 14 amino acids. Looked up from germline, CDR1 is MNHEY and CDR2 is SVGEGT. In DNA form, the CDR3 reads TGTGCCAGCAGTTACTCCCAGCTGATAGATACGCAGTATTTT. Its protein is CASSYSQLIDTQYF.

This chain links TRBV7-6 with TRBJ2-5; D might be TRBD2 (5 bases). V was trimmed by 0 bases and J by 4 bases, leaving 9 bases between them. Germline V gives CDR1 SGHVS, CDR2 FNYEAQ. This CDR3 has 14 residues. In nucleotides, the CDR3 is TGTGCCAGCAGCTTAGCGGCTAGCTCAGAGACCCAGTACTTC. Its protein product is CASSLAASSETQYF.

J is TRBJ1-1 and V is TRBV20-1; TRBD1 matches 9 bases. Germline trimming cut 4 bases from V and 7 bases from J; bases unmatched to any gene: 7. This CDR3 region has 13 residues. From germline, CDR1 is DFQATT and CDR2 SNEGSKA (reference sequence). The CDR3 reads CSANRGLGGEAFF. CDR3 DNA: TGCAGTGCTAACAGGGGGCTCGGTGGTGAAGCTTTCTTT.

This chain joins TRBV6-1 and TRBJ1-2, with D maybe TRBD1 (6 bases). The CDR3 runs 12 residues. From germline, CDR1 is MNHNS and CDR2 SASEGT. Trimming removed 1 base from V and 13 bases from J, with 13 bases in between. The CDR3 nucleotides read TGTGCCAGCAGTGAAGGGGACATCAGAAGCACCTTC. This gives the protein CASSEGDIRSTF.

This chain uses TRBV20-1 with TRBJ2-1; 10 bases align to TRBD2. Germline trimming cut 6 bases from V and 2 bases from J; bases unmatched to any gene: 4. Germline CDR1 reads DFQATT; CDR2 reads SNEGSKA (reference sequence). This CDR3 region has 14 residues. The CDR3 bases are TGCAGTGCCACGGGACTAGCGACCTACAATGAGCAGTTCTTC. Translation gives CSATGLATYNEQFF.

This chain links TRBV4-1 with TRBJ2-3; D call uncertain. Per germline, CDR1 MGHRA and CDR2 YSYEKL. V lost 1 base and J 0 bases, leaving 2 bases between the germline ends. This CDR3 is built from 13 residues. In nucleotides, the CDR3 is TGCGCCAGCAGCCAAGGGAGCACAGATACGCAGTATTTT. Translation gives CASSQGSTDTQYF.

V and J are TRBV11-1 and TRBJ1-1; D is ambiguous. The germline V gene has CDR1 SGHAT and CDR2 FQDESV (reference sequence). The V end lost 3 bases, the J end lost 6 bases, and 8 bases lay between the germline ends. This CDR3 is built from 12 residues. CDR3 in DNA: TGTGCCAGCAGCTTTGCGGGGTCTGAAGCTTTCTTT. It specifies CASSFAGSEAFF.

The rearrangement joins TRBV4-1 to TRBJ2-1; 10 nucleotides match TRBD2. V shed 6 bases and J 4 bases; nucleotides not matched to a gene: 6. Germline loops: CDR1 MGHRA, CDR2 YSYEKL. This CDR3 comprises 15 residues. In DNA, the CDR3 is TGCGCCAGCAGGCAGTCTAGCGGGAGTTACAATGAGCAGTTCTTC. It codes for CASRQSSGSYNEQFF.

The rearrangement uses TRBV12-3 or TRBV12-4 and TRBJ2-5; 9 nucleotides align to TRBD1. The CDR3 covers 15 residues. V gave up 5 bases and J gave up 2 bases; unmatched junction bases: 6. The CDR3 nucleotides are TGTGCCAGCAGTCCCGGGACAGGGTCTCAAGAGACCCAGTACTTC. It is translated as CASSPGTGSQETQYF.

This clonotype was observed a handful of times. The rearrangement links TRBV7-9 to TRBJ2-3; D may be TRBD2 (5 bases). V lost 1 base and J lost 0, with 17 bases in between. The CDR3 is made up of 18 amino acids. Germline V lookup: CDR1 SEHNR, CDR2 FQNEAQ (reference sequence). For the CDR3, the DNA is TGTGCCAGCAGCTTAGGCGGGTTGAAATTCGGGAGCACAGATACGCAGTATTTT. It yields the protein CASSLGGLKFGSTDTQYF.